This T cell receptor beta chain came from a study of CXCR4 blockade with PD-1 therapy in pancreatic cancer (dated by TCRdb to the late 2010s). The study in broad terms: The study analyzed resected pancreatic ductal adenocarcinoma using both multiplex immunohistochemistry and TCRbeta immunosequencing, alongside ex vivo slice culture that tested PD-1 and CXCR4 blockade. To look at intratumoral heterogeneity, the researchers TCR-sequenced two geographically distinct regions from each of 5 or 6 tumors. Overall results and qualifications from the work: Tumors had clonal expansion, with a mean productive clonality of around 0.14 compared with roughly 0.05 in healthy blood, yet clonality showed no correlation with survival. Only TCRbeta chains were sequenced, so true antigen-specificity overlap of convergent dominant clones remained unconfirmed pending paired alpha-beta single-cell sequencing. A strong correlation was found between the frequency of an amino acid clone and the number of distinct nucleotide rearrangements encoding that clone, which suggests convergent selection driven by common tumor antigens.

The immunoSEQ Assay at Adaptive Biotechnologies was used to immunosequence TCRbeta CDR3 regions from the extracted DNA. On the study's bioinformatics: To quantify the absolute abundance of each unique TCRbeta CDR3, sequences were collapsed and filtered. Clonality, calculated using only productive in-frame rearrangements, was defined as 1 minus Pielou's evenness. Regional overlap was measured by following the top 100 nucleotide rearrangements across paired samples, and the Morisita index was used to compare paired samples with unrelated samples. Convergence of nucleotide rearrangements onto identical amino acid sequences was assessed with the immunoSEQ Rearrangement Details tool. Entries here come from immuneACCESS through TCRdb and include only in-frame sequences with V and J called. Some clones fail to appear in such tables; in the studies checked, an unresolved V gene covers under half of the shortfall, and the cause of the remainder is unknown. The DNA gave D and trimming, while V, J and clone size come from that table. The sample table contains about 17,000 clones; only one count was recorded for over 55% of them. Under 7.5% of the sample goes to the ten largest clones.

The germline V gene encodes CDR1 SGHNT and CDR2 YENEEA. The V end loses 2 bases and the J end loses 4 bases, and a stretch of 18 bases separates them. There are 16 amino acids in the CDR3, from cysteine to phenylalanine inclusive. Only the CDR3 part of the read is kept: 48 bases, read in frame from the first base. In its sample, this clone was seen a few times. This clone's antigen is unknown. No base qualities exist here, and no much larger clone lies one base off it. The archived tumor blocks came from patients who had not received neoadjuvant therapy before resection. The preserved-tissue arm of the study used a few dozen surgical resection samples from about 24 previously untreated pancreatic ductal adenocarcinoma patients. DNA for the resection arm was extracted from ten 5-micron curls of FFPE tumor cut next to the multiplex immunohistochemistry slide.

Sample: tumor tissue. The rearranged chain carries TRBV11-3 and TRBJ2-7; no confident D gene assignment can be made. This TCR came from a human donor with pancreatic ductal adenocarcinoma. The nucleotide sequence reads TGTGCCAGCAGCTTACTAATGACGGGCGGACCTTACGAGCAGTACTTC. Its protein reads: CASSLLMTGGPYEQYF.